This T cell receptor beta chain was obtained from a study of blood T cell repertoires in COVID-19. Study background: Spain, Italy and the United States supplied samples that represented acute and convalescent COVID-19.

As handled by the study authors: Estimation of nucleated cell counts relied on the amplification of reference gene primers. The repertoire was sequenced with immunoSEQ multiplex PCR; TCRdb's copy has only in-frame clones and lacks some. The DNA was the basis for D and trimming; V, J and clone size are from that table. The sample holds some 240,000 clones, about 90% seen once. Grouping used clinical history reported by participants in a survey and questionnaire. CDR3 length: 14 residues. The specimen was PBMCs or T cells enriched from blood (not recorded which). The chain has TRBV12-2 and TRBJ2-1; the table names TRBD2, a call not compared with the DNA. TRBV12-2 is flagged as a pseudogene. This receptor was obtained from a woman aged 40 to 50 with acute COVID-19. This chain's CDR3 is CASRLCLAGNEQFF. CDR3 DNA: TGTGCAAGTCGCTTATGTCTAGCGGGGAATGAGCAGTTCTTC.